This T cell receptor (beta chain) emerged from a study of blood T cell repertoires in COVID-19. In the study overall: T cells, B-cell-depleted T cells, or PBMCs provided the cDNA or gDNA that served as material.

The repertoire was sequenced with immunoSEQ multiplex PCR; TCRdb's copy has only in-frame clones and lacks some. Among roughly 170,000 clones listed, approximately 86% were seen once. This CDR3 is 11 amino acids long. V lost 4 bases and J lost 8, with 6 bases in between. Germline V gene data show CDR1 as LGHDT and CDR2 as YNNKEL (reference sequence). The TCR originated in a man in his forties or fifties with active or convalescent COVID-19. The V gene is TRBV3-1 (or the pseudogene TRBV3-2), the J gene TRBJ2-1, with a weak D call TRBD1 (6 bases). The sample consisted of peripheral blood. The CDR3 loop reads CASSPGDEQFF. CDR3 nucleotides: TGTGCCAGCAGCCCAGGGGATGAGCAGTTCTTC.